The 14 T cell receptor beta chains in this list originate from one sample, sequenced in a study of graft-versus-host responses after intestinal transplantation. The data were produced by immunoSEQ multiplex PCR, yet TCRdb's version contains in-frame clones alone and is incomplete. Of around 100,000 clones in the sample, just under 95% were seen once. These receptors lack a known antigen. The specimen comprised unstimulated CD8+ T cells sorted from spleen or lymph node cells, sampled before transplant. The receptors originated from a human donor who was the organ donor for an intestinal transplant.

V and J are TRBV19 and TRBJ2-7; 9 positions match TRBD2. CDR1 is LNHDA, CDR2 SQIVND, per germline (reference sequence). This CDR3 is 15 amino acids long. With V trimmed by 5 bases and J by 2 bases, 7 bases remained unmatched. The CDR3 nucleotides read TGTGCCAGTAGTTCATCACTAGCGGGCCCCTACGAGCAGTACTTC. Translation gives CASSSSLAGPYEQYF. The variable domain in full, with the rest retrieved from reference TRBV19 and TRBJ2-7, is DGGITQSPKYLFRKEGQNVTLSCEQNLNHDAMYWYRQDPGQGLRLIYYSQIVNDFQKGDIAEGYSVSREKKESFPLTVTSAQKNPTAFYLCASSSSLAGPYEQYFGPGTRLTVT.

The chain carries TRBV2 and TRBJ1-5, with 8 bases that match TRBD1. Looked up from germline, CDR1 is SNHLY and CDR2 is FYNNEI. J lost 1 base, V lost 9 bases, and 5 bases had no gene match. This CDR3 is 14 amino acids long. Here the CDR3 reads CASWTGKSNQPQHF. CDR3 sequence (DNA): TGTGCCAGTTGGACAGGGAAGAGCAATCAGCCCCAGCATTTT.

V and J are TRBV28 and TRBJ1-2; maybe TRBD1 (6 bases). The CDR3 runs to 14 residues. Germline V CDR1 and CDR2: MDHEN, SYDVKM. V lost 5 bases and J 5 bases, leaving 15 bases between the germline ends. CDR3 sequence (DNA): TGTGCCAGCAGTCTAAGGGGGATGGGGTATGGCTACACCTTC. Translated: CASSLRGMGYGYTF.

The chain is built from TRBV10-2 and TRBJ2-5; D is perhaps TRBD2 (6 bases). With 3 bases removed from V and 3 bases from J, the gap between germline ends came to 8 bases. CDR1 is WSHSY and CDR2 is SAAADI in the germline V gene. The CDR3 sequence is 13 residues long. DNA of the CDR3: TGCGCCAGCAGTGAACTAGCAAAAGAGACCCAGTACTTC. It yields the protein CASSELAKETQYF.

The rearrangement links TRBV28 to TRBJ1-5, with D perhaps TRBD1 (5 bases). Trimming shortened V by 8 bases and J by 0 bases, and 11 bases separated the two germline ends. CDR1 is MDHEN and CDR2 is SYDVKM in the germline V gene. This CDR3 has 14 residues. The CDR3 loop is CASQGVYSNQPQHF. The CDR3 DNA is TGTGCCAGCCAGGGAGTTTATAGCAATCAGCCCCAGCATTTT.

This chain links TRBV9 with TRBJ2-2; no firm D call. V was trimmed by 4 bases and J by 2 bases, leaving 15 bases between them. This CDR3 is 16 amino acids long. CDR1 SGDLS and CDR2 YYNGEE come from the germline V gene. For the CDR3, the DNA is TGTGCCAGCAGCCCTAGTTCAGGTTATAACACCGGGGAGCTGTTTTTT. This sequence encodes CASSPSSGYNTGELFF. Combining the CDR3 with reference TRBV9 and TRBJ2-2 gives the whole variable domain DSGVTQTPKHLITATGQRVTLRCSPRSGDLSVYWYQQSLDQGLQFLIQYYNGEERAKGNILERFSAQQFPDLHSELNLSSLELGDSALYFCASSPSSGYNTGELFFGEGSRLTVL.

The chain combines TRBV30 with TRBJ2-3; D is perhaps TRBD1 or TRBD2 (5 bases each). The CDR3 spans 15 residues. V was shortened by 2 bases and J by 0 bases, with 12 bases between the two germline ends. In germline, CDR1 is GTSNPN, CDR2 SVGIG (reference sequence). The chain's CDR3 is CAWSTVGVSTDTQYF. The CDR3 region has the DNA TGTGCCTGGAGTACCGTGGGGGTCAGCACAGATACGCAGTATTTT.

This rearrangement joins TRBV6-5 to TRBJ1-2; D is unclear. This CDR3 contains 15 residues. Trimming left V 2 bases short and J 0 bases short, with 10 bases between. Looked up from germline, CDR1 is MNHEY and CDR2 is SVGAGI. The CDR3 sequence is CASSYARWTNYGYTF. In DNA form, the CDR3 reads TGTGCCAGCAGTTACGCCCGTTGGACTAACTATGGCTACACCTTC.

The chain has TRBV30 and TRBJ1-2; D possibly corresponds to TRBD1 (6 bases). The germline CDR1 and CDR2 sequences are GTSNPN and SVGIG (reference sequence). The CDR3 is made up of 12 amino acids. Trimming removed 4 bases at V and 3 bases at J, with 9 bases between. The CDR3 DNA follows: TGTGCCTGGACCCCAGGGGACTATGGCTACACCTTC. Protein: CAWTPGDYGYTF.

This chain links TRBV10-2 with TRBJ2-7, with 9 positions matching TRBD2. V shed 6 bases and J 0 bases; nucleotides not matched to a gene: 0. CDR3 length: 13 amino acids. Looked up from germline, CDR1 is WSHSY and CDR2 is SAAADI. The CDR3, as DNA: TGCGCCAGCAGGACTAGCGGCTCCTACGAGCAGTACTTC. This translates into CASRTSGSYEQYF.

The rearrangement links TRBV6-5 to TRBJ2-1, with 12 nucleotides matching TRBD2. Germline CDR1 reads MNHEY; CDR2 reads SVGAGI. This CDR3 contains 12 residues. J lost 9 bases, V lost 10 bases, and 4 bases had no gene match. The CDR3 region has the DNA TGTGCCACACTAGCGGGAGGTAGTGAGCAGTTCTTC. Translating gives CATLAGGSEQFF.

The chain is built from TRBV6-5 and TRBJ2-7; 10 bases map to TRBD1. Looked up from germline, CDR1 is MNHEY and CDR2 is SVGAGI. Losses at the gene ends were 6 bases for V and 0 bases for J; bases not matched to a gene: 5. The CDR3 consists of 15 residues. The CDR3 protein is CASSKDRGSSYEQYF. The CDR3 DNA follows: TGTGCCAGCAGCAAGGACAGGGGGTCCTCCTACGAGCAGTACTTC.

The rearrangement uses TRBV9 and TRBJ2-2; D ambiguous. The CDR3 consists of 14 residues. Germline CDR1 SGDLS, CDR2 YYNGEE. V was clipped by 3 bases and J by 0 bases, with 6 bases between them. The CDR3 reads CASSGGTNTGELFF. The CDR3 nucleotides read TGTGCCAGCAGCGGTGGTACGAACACCGGGGAGCTGTTTTTT.

The rearrangement joins TRBV9 to TRBJ2-7; D is ambiguous. The CDR3 is 15 residues long. V lost 0 bases and J 3 bases, leaving 13 bases between the germline ends. The germline V gene has CDR1 SGDLS and CDR2 YYNGEE. The CDR3, as DNA: TGTGCCAGCAGCGTAGGATTGGGAATTGGCTACGAGCAGTACTTC. Translated: CASSVGLGIGYEQYF.